The rows below give T cell receptor beta chains drawn from one sample of a study of CD8+ T cells in alopecia areata. Clones were sequenced by immunoSEQ multiplex PCR, and TCRdb holds only the in-frame ones, with some missing. The table shows under 150,000 clones, with less than 50% occurring only once. The sample consisted of NKG2D-low CD8+ T cells sorted from blood. Source of these receptors: a human donor with alopecia areata. The CDR3 runs from the conserved cysteine through the conserved F or W. Fields, in order: D gene, J gene, V gene, clone size, CDR3 protein, CDR3 DNA. The D gene is left open where the match is weak. Rows may omit the clone size; those that give it use once, few, many or a size class.

D: NA; J: TRBJ2-7; V: TRBV28; size: NA; CDR3: CASSLEGVSYEQYF; DNA: TGTGCCAGCAGTTTGGAGGGGGTCTCCTACGAGCAGTACTTC
D: NA; J: TRBJ2-1; V: TRBV29-1; size: NA; CDR3: CSVVLREIEQFF; DNA: TGCAGCGTTGTACTCAGGGAGATTGAGCAGTTCTTC
D: TRBD1; J: TRBJ2-7; V: TRBV4-1; size: NA; CDR3: CASSQNAGTGGDEQYF; DNA: TGCGCCAGCAGCCAAAACGCCGGGACAGGGGGCGACGAGCAGTACTTC
D: NA; J: TRBJ2-7; V: TRBV29-1; size: NA; CDR3: CSAEGGLREQYF; DNA: TGCAGCGCCGAGGGGGGGCTCCGCGAGCAGTACTTC
D: NA; J: TRBJ2-1; V: TRBV6-6; size: NA; CDR3: CASSYSKIKMNEQFF; DNA: TGTGCCAGCAGTTACTCGAAGATCAAAATGAATGAGCAGTTCTTC
D: NA; J: TRBJ2-3; V: TRBV27; size: NA; CDR3: CASSFSGDTQYF; DNA: TGTGCCAGCAGTTTTAGTGGGGATACGCAGTATTTT
D: TRBD2; J: TRBJ2-7; V: TRBV29-1; size: few; CDR3: CSVEDPSGGEDGYEQYF; DNA: TGCAGCGTTGAAGATCCCTCGGGAGGGGAGGATGGCTACGAGCAGTACTTC
D: NA; J: TRBJ2-7; V: TRBV5-1; size: few; CDR3: CASSLEASPLEQYF; DNA: TGCGCCAGCAGCTTGGAAGCTTCTCCACTCGAGCAGTACTTC
D: NA; J: TRBJ1-2; V: TRBV9; size: NA; CDR3: CASSATHGYTF; DNA: TGTGCCAGCAGCGCAACGCATGGCTACACCTTC
D: TRBD2; J: TRBJ2-4; V: TRBV29-1; size: few; CDR3: CSVTPIPLGLEAKNIQYF; DNA: TGCAGCGTTACACCCATCCCCCTGGGACTAGAGGCCAAAAACATTCAGTACTTC
D: NA; J: TRBJ1-2; V: TRBV7-9; size: few; CDR3: CASILDLGGGYTF; DNA: TGTGCCAGCATCCTTGACTTGGGTGGTGGCTACACCTTC
D: TRBD1; J: TRBJ2-6; V: TRBV28; size: NA; CDR3: CASRPRTGAGANVLTF; DNA: TGTGCCAGCAGGCCGCGGACAGGGGCTGGGGCCAACGTCCTGACTTTC